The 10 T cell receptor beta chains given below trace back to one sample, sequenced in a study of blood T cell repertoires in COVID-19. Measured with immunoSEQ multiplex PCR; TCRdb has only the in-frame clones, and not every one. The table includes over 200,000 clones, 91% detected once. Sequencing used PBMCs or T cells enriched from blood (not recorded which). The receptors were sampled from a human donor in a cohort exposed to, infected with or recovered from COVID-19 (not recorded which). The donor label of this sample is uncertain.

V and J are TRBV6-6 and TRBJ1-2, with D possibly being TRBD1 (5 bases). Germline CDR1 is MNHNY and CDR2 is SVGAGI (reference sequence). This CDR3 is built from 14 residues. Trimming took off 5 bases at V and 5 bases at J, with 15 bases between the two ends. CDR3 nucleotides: TGTGCCAGCAGTCTAGCAGGGATTATTTATGGCTACACCTTC. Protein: CASSLAGIIYGYTF.

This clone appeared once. CDR3 DNA: TGTGCCAGTACTCCGGACAGGGGGCGCGATCAGCCCCAGCATTTT. Amino acids: CASTPDRGRDQPQHF. The chain links TRBV19 to TRBJ1-5; 11 bases fit TRBD1. V gave up 7 bases and J gave up 5 bases; unmatched junction bases: 7. The germline CDR1 and CDR2 sequences are LNHDA and SQIVND (reference sequence). This CDR3 contains 15 residues. Combining the CDR3 with reference TRBV19 and TRBJ1-5 gives the whole variable domain DGGITQSPKYLFRKEGQNVTLSCEQNLNHDAMYWYRQDPGQGLRLIYYSQIVNDFQKGDIAEGYSVSREKKESFPLTVTSAQKNPTAFYLCASTPDRGRDQPQHFGDGTRLSIL.

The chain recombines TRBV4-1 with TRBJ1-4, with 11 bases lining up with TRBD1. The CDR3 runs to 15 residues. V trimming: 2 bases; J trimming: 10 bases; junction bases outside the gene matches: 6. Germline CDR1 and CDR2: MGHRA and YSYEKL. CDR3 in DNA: TGCGCCAGCAGCCAATGGGACAGGGGGAACGGAAAACTGTTTTTT. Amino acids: CASSQWDRGNGKLFF.

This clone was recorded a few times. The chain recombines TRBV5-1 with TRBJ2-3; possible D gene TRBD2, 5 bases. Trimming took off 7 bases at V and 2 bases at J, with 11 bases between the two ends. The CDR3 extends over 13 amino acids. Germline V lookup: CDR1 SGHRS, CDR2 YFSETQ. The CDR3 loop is CASGSGDTDTQYF. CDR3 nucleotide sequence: TGCGCCAGCGGGAGCGGCGACACAGATACGCAGTATTTT.

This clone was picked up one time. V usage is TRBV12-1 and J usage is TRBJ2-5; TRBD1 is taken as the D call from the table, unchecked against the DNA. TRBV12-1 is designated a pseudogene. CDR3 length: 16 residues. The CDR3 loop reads CASRPQAGTGRETQYF. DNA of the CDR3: TGTGCCAGCAGACCCCAAGCTGGGACAGGGAGAGAGACCCAGTACTTC.

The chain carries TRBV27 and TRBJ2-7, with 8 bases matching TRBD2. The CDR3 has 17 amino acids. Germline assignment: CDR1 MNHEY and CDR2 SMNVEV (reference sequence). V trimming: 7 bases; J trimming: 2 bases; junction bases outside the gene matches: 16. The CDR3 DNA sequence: TGTGCCAGCACCTCATTATGGGGCGGGGGGAGACCCTACGAGCAGTACTTC. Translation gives CASTSLWGGGRPYEQYF.

The CDR3 sequence: CASSSSRGGPPNYGYTF. CDR3 DNA: TGTGCCAGCAGCTCCTCTAGAGGGGGCCCACCTAACTATGGCTACACCTTC. The rearrangement uses TRBV7-9 and TRBJ1-2, with 7 bases lining up with TRBD1. The CDR3 covers 17 residues. J gave up 0 bases and V 4 bases, and 11 bases lay outside the gene matches. Germline CDR1 reads SEHNR; CDR2 reads FQNEAQ (reference sequence).

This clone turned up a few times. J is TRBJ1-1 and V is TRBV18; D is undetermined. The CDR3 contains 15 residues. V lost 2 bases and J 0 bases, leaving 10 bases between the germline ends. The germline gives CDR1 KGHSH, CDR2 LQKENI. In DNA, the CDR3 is TGTGCCAGCTCACCAGACTCCCGCATGAACACTGAAGCTTTCTTT. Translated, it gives CASSPDSRMNTEAFF.

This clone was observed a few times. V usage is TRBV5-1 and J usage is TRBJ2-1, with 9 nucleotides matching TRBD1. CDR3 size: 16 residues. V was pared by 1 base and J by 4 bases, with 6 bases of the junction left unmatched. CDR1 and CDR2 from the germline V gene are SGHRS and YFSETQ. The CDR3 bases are TGCGCCAGCAGCTTGCAACAGGGGGCGCGGTACAATGAGCAGTTCTTC. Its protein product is CASSLQQGARYNEQFF.

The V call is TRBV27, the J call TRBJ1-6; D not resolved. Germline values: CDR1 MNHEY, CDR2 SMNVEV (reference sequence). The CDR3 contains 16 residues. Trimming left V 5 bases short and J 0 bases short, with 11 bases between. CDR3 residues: CASSTAESSYNSPLHF. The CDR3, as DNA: TGTGCCAGCAGTACAGCAGAGAGCTCCTATAATTCACCCCTCCACTTT.